The clone carrying this TCR beta chain was counted ten times or more. Each CDR3 protein gets one entry after TCRdb re-called the 5' RACE reads with MiXCR. This table has approximately 100,000 distinct CDR3 sequences, about 8.6% appearing once. CDR1 and CDR2 (germline): SGHDN, FVKESK. The CDR3 runs 11 residues. V gave up 1 base and J gave up 4 bases, with 1 base separating them. The source of the sample is a study of CD8 T cells in ankylosing spondylitis. This receptor was obtained from a male donor with ankylosing spondylitis or in good health (not recorded which). The sample taken for sequencing was blood, either unsorted or a sorted T cell fraction (not recorded which). The chain has TRBV14 and TRBJ2-5; D unresolved. The CDR3, as DNA: TGTGCCAGCAGCCAAGTAGAGACCCAGTACTTC. Amino acid sequence: CASSQVETQYF.